The T cell receptor beta chain described here comes from a study of T cells in Graves' hyperthyroidism and ophthalmopathy. Study-wide results and limits: The model's output predicted ophthalmopathy at a median of around 7 months prior to onset.

TCR beta CDR3 sequences were amplified from RNA transcripts. Using the HTBI primer set, a first-round RT-PCR was run on the TCR CDR3. Each CDR3 protein is one row after TCRdb ran MiXCR on the multiplex PCR reads. The data hold fewer than 900,000 distinct CDR3 sequences, with about 15% observed a single time. Diagnoses were established using clinical symptoms, serum thyroxine and TRAb, thyroid ultrasound and orbital computed tomography. The CDR3 consists of 15 residues. Germline V gene data show CDR1 as SGHTA and CDR2 as FQGNSA. Trimming cost V 1 base and J 9 bases; bases outside gene matches: 4. This clonotype was detected ten times or more. Its target is unknown.

This rearrangement joins TRBV7-2 to TRBJ2-1; 12 positions agree with TRBD2. Sample: blood. This sequence was found in a man younger than 30 with Graves' hyperthyroidism. In nucleotides, the CDR3 is TGTGCCAGCAGCTTAGGACTAGCGGGAGTAGGTGAGCAGTTCTTC. Translated, it gives CASSLGLAGVGEQFF.